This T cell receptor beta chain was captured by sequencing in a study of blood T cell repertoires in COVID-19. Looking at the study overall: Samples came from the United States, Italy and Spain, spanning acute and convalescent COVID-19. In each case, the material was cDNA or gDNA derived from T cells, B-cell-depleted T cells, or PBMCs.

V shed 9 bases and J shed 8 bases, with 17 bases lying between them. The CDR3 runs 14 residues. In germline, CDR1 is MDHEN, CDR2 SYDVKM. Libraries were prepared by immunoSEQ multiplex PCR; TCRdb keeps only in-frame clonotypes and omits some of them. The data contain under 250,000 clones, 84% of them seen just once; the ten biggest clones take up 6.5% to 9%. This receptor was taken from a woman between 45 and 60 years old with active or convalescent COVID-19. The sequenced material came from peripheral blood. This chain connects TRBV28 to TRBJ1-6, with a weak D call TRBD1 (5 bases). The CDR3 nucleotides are TGTGCCAGTATCGCCCCAGGGTTATATTCACCCCTCCACTTT. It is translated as CASIAPGLYSPLHF.